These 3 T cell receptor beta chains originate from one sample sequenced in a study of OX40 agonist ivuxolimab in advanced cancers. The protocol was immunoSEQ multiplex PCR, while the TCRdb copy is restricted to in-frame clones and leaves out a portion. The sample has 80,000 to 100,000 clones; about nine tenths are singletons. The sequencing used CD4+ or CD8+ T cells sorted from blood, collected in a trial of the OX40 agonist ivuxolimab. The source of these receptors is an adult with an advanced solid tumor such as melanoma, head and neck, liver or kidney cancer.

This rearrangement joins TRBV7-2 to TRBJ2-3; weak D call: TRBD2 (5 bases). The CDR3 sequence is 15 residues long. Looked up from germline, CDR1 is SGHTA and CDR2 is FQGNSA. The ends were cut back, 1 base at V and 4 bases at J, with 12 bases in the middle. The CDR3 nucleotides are TGTGCCAGCAGCTTAGTAGTAGTCGGGGCAGATACGCAGTATTTT. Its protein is CASSLVVVGADTQYF.

The CDR3, as DNA: TGTGCCAGCAGTCCCCATGCTGGGACTAGCAACGGCCGCTACAATGAGCAGTTCTTC. Amino acids: CASSPHAGTSNGRYNEQFF. The rearrangement uses TRBV28 and TRBJ2-1; 9 positions agree with TRBD2. The germline V gene encodes CDR1 MDHEN and CDR2 SYDVKM. V gave up 5 bases and J gave up 3 bases; unmatched junction bases: 17. The CDR3 loop spans 19 amino acids.

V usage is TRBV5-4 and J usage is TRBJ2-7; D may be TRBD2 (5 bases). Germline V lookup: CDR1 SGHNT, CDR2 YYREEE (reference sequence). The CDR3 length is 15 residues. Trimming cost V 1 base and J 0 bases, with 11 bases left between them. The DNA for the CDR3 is TGTGCCAGCAGCTTGCGTATAGGGAGCTCCTACGAGCAGTACTTC. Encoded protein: CASSLRIGSSYEQYF.